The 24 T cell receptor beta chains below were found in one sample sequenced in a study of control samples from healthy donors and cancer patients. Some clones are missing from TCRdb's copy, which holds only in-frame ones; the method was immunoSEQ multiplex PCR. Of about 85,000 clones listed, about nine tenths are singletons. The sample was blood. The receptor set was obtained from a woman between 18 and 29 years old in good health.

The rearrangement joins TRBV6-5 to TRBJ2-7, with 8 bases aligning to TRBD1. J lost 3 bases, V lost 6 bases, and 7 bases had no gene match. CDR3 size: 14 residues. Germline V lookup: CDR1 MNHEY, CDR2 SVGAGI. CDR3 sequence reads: CASSRTGFIYEQYF. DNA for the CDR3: TGTGCCAGCAGCCGGACAGGGTTCATCTACGAGCAGTACTTC.

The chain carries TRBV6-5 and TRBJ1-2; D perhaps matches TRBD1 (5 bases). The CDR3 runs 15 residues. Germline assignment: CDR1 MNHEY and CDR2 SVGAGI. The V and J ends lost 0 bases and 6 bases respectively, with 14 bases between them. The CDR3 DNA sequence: TGTGCCAGCAGTTACTCTAGAGGGACTCGGAATGGCTACACCTTC. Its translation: CASSYSRGTRNGYTF.

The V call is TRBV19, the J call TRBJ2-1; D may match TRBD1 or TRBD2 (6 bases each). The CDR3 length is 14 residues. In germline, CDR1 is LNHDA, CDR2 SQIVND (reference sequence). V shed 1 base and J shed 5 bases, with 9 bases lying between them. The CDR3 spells CASSIGGANNEQFF. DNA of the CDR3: TGTGCCAGTAGTATAGGGGGGGCCAACAATGAGCAGTTCTTC.

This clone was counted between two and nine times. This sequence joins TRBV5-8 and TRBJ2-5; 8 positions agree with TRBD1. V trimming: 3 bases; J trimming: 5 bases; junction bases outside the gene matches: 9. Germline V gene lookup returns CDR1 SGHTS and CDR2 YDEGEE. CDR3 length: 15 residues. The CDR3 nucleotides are TGTGCCAGCAGCTACCAGACAGGGGAGGTTGAGACCCAGTACTTC. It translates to CASSYQTGEVETQYF.

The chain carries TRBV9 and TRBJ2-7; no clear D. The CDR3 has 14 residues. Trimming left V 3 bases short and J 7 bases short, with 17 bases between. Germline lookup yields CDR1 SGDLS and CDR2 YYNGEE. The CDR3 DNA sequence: TGTGCCAGCAGCGGTAGTCTCCCGTCCCGGGAGCAGTACTTC. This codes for CASSGSLPSREQYF.

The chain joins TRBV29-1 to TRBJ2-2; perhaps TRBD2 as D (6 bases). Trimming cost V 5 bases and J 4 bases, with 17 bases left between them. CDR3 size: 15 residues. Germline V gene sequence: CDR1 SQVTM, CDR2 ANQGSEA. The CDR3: CSVWVGGVITGELFF. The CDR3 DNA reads TGCAGCGTTTGGGTCGGGGGAGTGATCACCGGGGAGCTGTTTTTT.

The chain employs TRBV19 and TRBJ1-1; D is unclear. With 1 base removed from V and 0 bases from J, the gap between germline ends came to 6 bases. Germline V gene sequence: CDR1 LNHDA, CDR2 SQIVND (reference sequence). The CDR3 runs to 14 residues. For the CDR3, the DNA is TGTGCCAGTAGTATAGGGCAAATGAACACTGAAGCTTTCTTT. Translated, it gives CASSIGQMNTEAFF.

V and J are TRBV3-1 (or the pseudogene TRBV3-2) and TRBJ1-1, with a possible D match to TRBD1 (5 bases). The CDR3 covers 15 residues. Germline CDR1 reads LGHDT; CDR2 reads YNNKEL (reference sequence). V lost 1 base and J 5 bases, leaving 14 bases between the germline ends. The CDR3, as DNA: TGTGCCAGCAGCCAAGGCACCGGGGGTGGTACTGAAGCTTTCTTT. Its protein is CASSQGTGGGTEAFF.

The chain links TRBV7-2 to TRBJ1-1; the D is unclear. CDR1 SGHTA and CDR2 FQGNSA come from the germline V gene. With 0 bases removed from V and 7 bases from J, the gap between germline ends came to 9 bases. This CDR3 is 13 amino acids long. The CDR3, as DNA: TGTGCCAGCAGCTTAGCGGTAGGGAATGAAGCTTTCTTT. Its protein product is CASSLAVGNEAFF.

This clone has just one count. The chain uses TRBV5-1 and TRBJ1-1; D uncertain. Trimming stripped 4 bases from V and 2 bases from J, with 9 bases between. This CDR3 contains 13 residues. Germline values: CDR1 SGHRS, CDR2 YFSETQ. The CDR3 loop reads CASSPDQNTEAFF. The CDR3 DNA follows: TGCGCCAGCAGCCCAGATCAAAACACTGAAGCTTTCTTT.

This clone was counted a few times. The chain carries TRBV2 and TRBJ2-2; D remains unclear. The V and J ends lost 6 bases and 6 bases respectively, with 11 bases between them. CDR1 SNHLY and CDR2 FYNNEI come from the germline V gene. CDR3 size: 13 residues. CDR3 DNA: TGTGCCAGCAGCGCCTCCTGGGCCGGGGAGCTGTTTTTT. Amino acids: CASSASWAGELFF.

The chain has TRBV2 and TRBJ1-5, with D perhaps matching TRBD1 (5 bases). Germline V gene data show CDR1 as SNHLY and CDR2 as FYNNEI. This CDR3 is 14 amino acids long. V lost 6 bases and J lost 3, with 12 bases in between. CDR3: CASRTQGNNQPQHF. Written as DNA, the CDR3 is TGTGCCAGCAGAACTCAGGGAAACAATCAGCCCCAGCATTTT.

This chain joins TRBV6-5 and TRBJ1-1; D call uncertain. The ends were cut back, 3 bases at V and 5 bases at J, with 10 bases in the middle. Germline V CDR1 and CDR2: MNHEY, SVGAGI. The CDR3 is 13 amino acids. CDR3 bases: TGTGCCAGCAGTTATGAGGGCTGGACTGAAGCTTTCTTT. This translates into CASSYEGWTEAFF.

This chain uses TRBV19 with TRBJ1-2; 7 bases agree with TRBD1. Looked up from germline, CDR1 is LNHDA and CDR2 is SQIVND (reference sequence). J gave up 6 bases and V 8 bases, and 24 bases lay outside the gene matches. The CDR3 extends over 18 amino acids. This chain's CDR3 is CASSPWQGTAFWMDGYTF. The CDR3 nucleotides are TGTGCCAGTTCCCCCTGGCAAGGGACAGCCTTTTGGATGGATGGCTACACCTTC.

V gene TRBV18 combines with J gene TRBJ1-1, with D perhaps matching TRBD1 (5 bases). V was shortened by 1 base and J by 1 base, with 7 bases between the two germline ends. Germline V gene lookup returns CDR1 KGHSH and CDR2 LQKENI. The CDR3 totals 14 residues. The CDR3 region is CASSPQQANTEAFF. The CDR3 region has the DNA TGTGCCAGCTCACCACAACAGGCGAACACTGAAGCTTTCTTT.

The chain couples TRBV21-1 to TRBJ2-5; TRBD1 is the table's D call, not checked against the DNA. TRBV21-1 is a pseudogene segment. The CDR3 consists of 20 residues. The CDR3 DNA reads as TGTGCCAGCAGCCAATCAGGGTCCCCGGACAGGGGTCGATGGGAAGAGACCCAGTACTTC. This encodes CASSQSGSPDRGRWEETQYF.

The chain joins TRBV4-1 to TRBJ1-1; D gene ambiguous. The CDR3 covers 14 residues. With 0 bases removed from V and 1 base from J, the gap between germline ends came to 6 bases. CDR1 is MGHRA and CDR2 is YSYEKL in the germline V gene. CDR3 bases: TGCGCCAGCAGCCAAGATCTACAGAACACTGAAGCTTTCTTT. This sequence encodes CASSQDLQNTEAFF.

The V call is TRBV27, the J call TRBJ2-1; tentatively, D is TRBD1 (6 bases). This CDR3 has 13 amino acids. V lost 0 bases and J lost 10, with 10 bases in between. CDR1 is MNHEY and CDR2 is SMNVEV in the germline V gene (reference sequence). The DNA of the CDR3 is TGTGCCAGCAGTTTATCGGACAGTCTCGAGCAGTTCTTC. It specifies CASSLSDSLEQFF.

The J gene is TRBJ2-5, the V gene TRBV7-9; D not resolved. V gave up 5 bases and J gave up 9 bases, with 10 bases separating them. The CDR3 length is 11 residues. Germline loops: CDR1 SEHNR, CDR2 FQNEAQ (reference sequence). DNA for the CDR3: TGTGCCAGCAGCCCCCTCCATGCCCAGTACTTC. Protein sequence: CASSPLHAQYF.

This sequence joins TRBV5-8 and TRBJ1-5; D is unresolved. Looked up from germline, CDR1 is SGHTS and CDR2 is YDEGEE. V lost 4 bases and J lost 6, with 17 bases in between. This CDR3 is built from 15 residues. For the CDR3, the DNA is TGTGCCAGCAGCCCATCGACCCTAGCGGGTCAGCCCCAGCATTTT. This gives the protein CASSPSTLAGQPQHF.

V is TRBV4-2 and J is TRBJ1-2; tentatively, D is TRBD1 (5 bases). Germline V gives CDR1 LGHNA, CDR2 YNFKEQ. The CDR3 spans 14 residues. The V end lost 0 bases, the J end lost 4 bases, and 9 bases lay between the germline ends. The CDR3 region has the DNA TGTGCCAGCAGCCAAGAATCAGGGATCTATGGCTACACCTTC. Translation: CASSQESGIYGYTF.

CDR3 region: CASSLGQGAAGYTF. The DNA of the CDR3 is TGTGCCAGCAGCTTAGGACAGGGGGCAGCTGGCTACACCTTC. The chain couples TRBV7-9 to TRBJ1-2; TRBD1 agrees at 10 bases. The CDR3 consists of 14 residues. CDR1 SEHNR and CDR2 FQNEAQ come from the germline V gene (reference sequence). V lost 1 base to trimming and J lost 7 bases; unmatched junction nucleotides: 3.

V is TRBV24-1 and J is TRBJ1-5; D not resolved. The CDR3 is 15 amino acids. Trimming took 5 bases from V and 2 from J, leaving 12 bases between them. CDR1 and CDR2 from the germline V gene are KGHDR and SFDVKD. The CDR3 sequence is CATSVGGVGNQPQHF. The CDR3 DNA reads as TGTGCCACCAGTGTAGGCGGGGTTGGCAATCAGCCCCAGCATTTT.

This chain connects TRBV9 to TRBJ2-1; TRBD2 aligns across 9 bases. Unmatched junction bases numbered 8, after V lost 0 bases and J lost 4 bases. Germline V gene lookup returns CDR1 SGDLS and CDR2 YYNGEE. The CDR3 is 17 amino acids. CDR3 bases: TGTGCCAGCAGCGTAGCTGGAAGCGGGGGGTATTACAATGAGCAGTTCTTC. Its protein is CASSVAGSGGYYNEQFF.